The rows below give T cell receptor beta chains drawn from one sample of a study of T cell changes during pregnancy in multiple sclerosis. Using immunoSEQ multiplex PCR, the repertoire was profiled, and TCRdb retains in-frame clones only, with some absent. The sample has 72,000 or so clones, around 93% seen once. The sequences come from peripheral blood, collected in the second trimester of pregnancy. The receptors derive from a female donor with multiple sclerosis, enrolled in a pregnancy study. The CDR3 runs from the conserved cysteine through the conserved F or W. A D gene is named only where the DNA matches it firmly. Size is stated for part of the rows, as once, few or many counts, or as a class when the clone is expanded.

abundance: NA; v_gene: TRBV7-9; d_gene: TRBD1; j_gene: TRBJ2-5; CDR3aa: CASSPGQSGETQYF; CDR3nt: TGTGCCAGCAGCCCGGGACAGTCGGGAGAGACCCAGTACTTC
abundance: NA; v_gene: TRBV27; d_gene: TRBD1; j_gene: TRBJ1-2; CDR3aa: CASSPTPGQIYGYTF; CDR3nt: TGTGCCAGCAGCCCAACCCCGGGACAGATCTATGGCTACACCTTC
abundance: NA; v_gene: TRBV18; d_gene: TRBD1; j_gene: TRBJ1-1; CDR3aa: CASSPSGQGNTEAFF; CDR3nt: TGTGCCAGCTCACCATCGGGACAGGGGAACACTGAAGCTTTCTTT
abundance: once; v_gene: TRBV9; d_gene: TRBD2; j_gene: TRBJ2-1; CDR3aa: CASSVSGGGLEQFF; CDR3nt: TGTGCCAGCAGCGTAAGTGGCGGGGGGTTAGAGCAGTTCTTC
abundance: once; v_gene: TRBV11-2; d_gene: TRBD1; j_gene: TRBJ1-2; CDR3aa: CASSPGTGHGYTF; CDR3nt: TGTGCCAGCAGCCCCGGGACAGGACATGGCTACACCTTC
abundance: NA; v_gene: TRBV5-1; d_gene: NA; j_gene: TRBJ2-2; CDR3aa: CASSAEITGSGTGELFF; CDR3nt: TGCGCCAGCAGCGCAGAAATAACAGGGTCGGGCACCGGGGAGCTGTTTTTT
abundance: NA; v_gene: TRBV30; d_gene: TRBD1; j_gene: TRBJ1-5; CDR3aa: CAWSVRGGHQPQHF; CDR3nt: TGTGCCTGGAGTGTACGAGGGGGCCATCAGCCCCAGCATTTT
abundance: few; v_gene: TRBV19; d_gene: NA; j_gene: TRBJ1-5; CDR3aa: CASSPVYSNQPQHF; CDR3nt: TGTGCCAGTAGTCCCGTGTATAGCAATCAGCCCCAGCATTTT
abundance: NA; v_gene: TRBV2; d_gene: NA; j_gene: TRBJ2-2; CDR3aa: CASSGVGQTGELFF; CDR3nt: TGTGCCAGCAGTGGGGTAGGACAAACCGGGGAGCTGTTTTTT
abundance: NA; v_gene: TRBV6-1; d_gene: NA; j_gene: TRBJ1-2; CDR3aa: CASSELSSVVLGYTF; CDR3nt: TGTGCCAGCAGTGAGTTGTCGTCGGTGGTATTAGGCTACACCTTC
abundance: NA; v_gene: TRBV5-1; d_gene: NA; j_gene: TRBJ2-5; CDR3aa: CASSLLTGQETQYF; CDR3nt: TGCGCCAGCAGCTTGTTGACAGGTCAAGAGACCCAGTACTTC
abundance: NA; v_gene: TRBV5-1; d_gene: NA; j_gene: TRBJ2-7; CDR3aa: CASSLAQEIYEQYF; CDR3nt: TGCGCCAGCAGCTTGGCCCAGGAAATTTACGAGCAGTACTTC
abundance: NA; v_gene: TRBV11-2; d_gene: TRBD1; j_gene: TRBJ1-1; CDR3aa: CASSTRPDRVVAFF; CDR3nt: TGTGCCAGCAGCACAAGACCCGACAGGGTAGTAGCTTTCTTT
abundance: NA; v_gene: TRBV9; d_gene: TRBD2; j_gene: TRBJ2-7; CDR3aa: CASSETSGPYEQYF; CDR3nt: TGTGCCAGCAGCGAGACTAGCGGCCCCTACGAGCAGTACTTC
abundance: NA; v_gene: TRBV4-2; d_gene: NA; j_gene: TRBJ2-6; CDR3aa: CASSQDVRGGANVLTF; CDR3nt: TGTGCCAGCAGCCAAGATGTCAGGGGTGGGGCCAACGTCCTGACTTTC
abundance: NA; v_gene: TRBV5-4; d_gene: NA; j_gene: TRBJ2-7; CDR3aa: CASSLLGTPSTYEQYF; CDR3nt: TGTGCCAGCAGCCTCTTGGGGACTCCGTCAACCTACGAGCAGTACTTC
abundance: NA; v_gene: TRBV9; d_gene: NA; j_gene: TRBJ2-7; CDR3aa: CASSVGTDTYEQYF; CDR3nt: TGTGCCAGCAGCGTAGGGACAGATACCTACGAGCAGTACTTC
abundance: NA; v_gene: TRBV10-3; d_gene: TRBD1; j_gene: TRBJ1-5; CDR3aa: CAISEWDRSNQPQHF; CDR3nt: TGTGCCATCAGTGAGTGGGACAGAAGCAATCAGCCCCAGCATTTT
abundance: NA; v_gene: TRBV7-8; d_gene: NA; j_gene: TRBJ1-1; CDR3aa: CASSSKNTEAFF; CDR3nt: TGTGCCAGCAGCTCCAAGAACACTGAAGCTTTCTTT
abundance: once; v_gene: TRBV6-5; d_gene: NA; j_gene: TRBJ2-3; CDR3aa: CASTNSDTQYF; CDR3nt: TGTGCCAGCACCAACTCCGATACGCAGTATTTT
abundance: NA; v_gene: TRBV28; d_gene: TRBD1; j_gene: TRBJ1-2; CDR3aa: CASSKRTGNYGYTF; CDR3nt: TGTGCCAGCAGTAAACGGACAGGGAACTATGGCTACACCTTC
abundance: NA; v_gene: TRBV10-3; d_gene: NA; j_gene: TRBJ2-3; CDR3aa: CAISDYGQTTDTQYF; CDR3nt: TGTGCCATCAGTGATTATGGACAAACCACAGATACGCAGTATTTT
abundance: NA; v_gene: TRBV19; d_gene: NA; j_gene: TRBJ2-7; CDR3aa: CASSIQVSSYEQYF; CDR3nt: TGTGCCAGTAGTATTCAGGTGTCCTCCTACGAGCAGTACTTC
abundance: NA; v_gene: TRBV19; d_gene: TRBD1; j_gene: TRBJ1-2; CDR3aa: CASSPPGTGAYGYTF; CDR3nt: TGTGCCAGTAGCCCACCCGGGACAGGGGCCTATGGCTACACCTTC
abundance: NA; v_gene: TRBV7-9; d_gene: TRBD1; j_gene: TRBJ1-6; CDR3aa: CASSFPNGQDALHF; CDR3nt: TGTGCCAGCAGCTTCCCCAATGGACAGGACGCCCTCCACTTT
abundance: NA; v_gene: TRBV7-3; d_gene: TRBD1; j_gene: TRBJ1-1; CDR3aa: CASSPSTGNTEAFF; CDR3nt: TGTGCCAGCAGCCCATCGACAGGGAATACTGAAGCTTTCTTT
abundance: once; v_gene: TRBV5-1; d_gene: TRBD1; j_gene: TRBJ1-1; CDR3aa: CASSGTGAGEAFF; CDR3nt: TGCGCCAGCAGCGGGACAGGGGCGGGAGAAGCTTTCTTT
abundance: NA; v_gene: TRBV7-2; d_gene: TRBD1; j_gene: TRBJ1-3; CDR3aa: CASSPRQGASNTIYF; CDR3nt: TGTGCCAGCAGCCCCAGACAGGGGGCGTCGAACACCATATATTTT
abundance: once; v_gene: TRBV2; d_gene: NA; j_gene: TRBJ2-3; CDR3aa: CASSQSLGQSLTDTQYF; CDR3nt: TGTGCCAGCAGTCAATCCCTGGGGCAGTCCCTCACAGATACGCAGTATTTT
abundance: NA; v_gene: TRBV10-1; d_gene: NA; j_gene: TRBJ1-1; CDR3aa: CASSEGSEQNTEAFF; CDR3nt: TGCGCCAGCAGTGAGGGTTCAGAACAGAACACTGAAGCTTTCTTT
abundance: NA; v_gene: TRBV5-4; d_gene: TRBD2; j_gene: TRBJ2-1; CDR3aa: CASSFRSGGRNEQFF; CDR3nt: TGTGCCAGCAGCTTCCGAAGCGGGGGGAGGAATGAGCAGTTCTTC
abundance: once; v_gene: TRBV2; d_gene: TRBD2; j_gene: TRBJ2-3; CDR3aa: CASSQTGTSGGTDTQYF; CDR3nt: TGTGCCAGCAGTCAAACGGGGACTAGCGGGGGCACAGATACGCAGTATTTT
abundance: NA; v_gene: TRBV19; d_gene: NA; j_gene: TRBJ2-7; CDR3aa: CASSPTQGYEQYF; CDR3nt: TGTGCCAGTAGTCCAACTCAGGGATACGAGCAGTACTTC
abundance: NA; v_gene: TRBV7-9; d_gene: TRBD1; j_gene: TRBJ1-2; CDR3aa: CASSPRSGTGGSYGYTF; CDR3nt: TGTGCCAGCAGCCCTCGATCCGGGACAGGGGGCAGCTATGGCTACACCTTC
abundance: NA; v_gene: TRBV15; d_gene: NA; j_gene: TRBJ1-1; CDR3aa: CATQRGDRGYEAFF; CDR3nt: TGTGCCACCCAACGGGGGGACCGCGGGTATGAAGCTTTCTTT
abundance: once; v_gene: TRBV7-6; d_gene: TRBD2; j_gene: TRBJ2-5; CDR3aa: CASSLAVWPAGGGETQYF; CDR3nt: TGTGCCAGCAGCTTAGCCGTCTGGCCGGCGGGGGGCGGAGAGACCCAGTACTTC
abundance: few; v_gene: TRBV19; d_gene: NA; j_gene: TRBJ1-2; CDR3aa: CASMATGLRGYTF; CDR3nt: TGTGCCAGTATGGCAACAGGGCTTCGGGGCTACACCTTC
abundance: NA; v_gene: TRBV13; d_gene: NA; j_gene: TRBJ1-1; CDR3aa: CASSSIMNTEAFF; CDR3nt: TGTGCCAGCAGCTCAATCATGAACACTGAAGCTTTCTTT
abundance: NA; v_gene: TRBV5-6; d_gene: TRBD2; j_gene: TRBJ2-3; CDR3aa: CASSPQRGPSTDTQYF; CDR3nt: TGTGCCAGCAGCCCACAGCGGGGGCCAAGCACAGATACGCAGTATTTT
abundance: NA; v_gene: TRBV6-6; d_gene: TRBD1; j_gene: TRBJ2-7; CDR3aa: CASRTGGDEQYF; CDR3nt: TGTGCCAGCCGGACAGGGGGCGACGAGCAGTACTTC
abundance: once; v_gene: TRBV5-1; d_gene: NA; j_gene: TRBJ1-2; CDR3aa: CASSDSAYGYTF; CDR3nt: TGCGCCAGCAGCGACAGCGCCTATGGCTACACCTTC
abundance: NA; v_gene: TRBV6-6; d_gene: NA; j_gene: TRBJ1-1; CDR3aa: CARTTLQGPRNTEAFF; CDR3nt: TGTGCCAGAACGACTCTACAGGGACCGAGGAACACTGAAGCTTTCTTT
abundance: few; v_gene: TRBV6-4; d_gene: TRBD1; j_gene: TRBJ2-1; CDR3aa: CASSETGATSNEQFF; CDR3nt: TGTGCCAGCAGTGAGACAGGGGCGACTTCCAATGAGCAGTTCTTC
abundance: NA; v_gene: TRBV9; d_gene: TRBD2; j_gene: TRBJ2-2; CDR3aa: CASSLTEGSGGRSGELFF; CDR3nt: TGTGCCAGCAGCCTAACAGAGGGCAGCGGGGGCCGATCCGGGGAGCTGTTTTTT
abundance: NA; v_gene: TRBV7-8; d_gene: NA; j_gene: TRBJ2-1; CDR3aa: CASGTVRSANTSSYNEQFF; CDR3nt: TGTGCCAGCGGGACTGTCCGATCCGCCAATACAAGCTCCTACAATGAGCAGTTCTTC
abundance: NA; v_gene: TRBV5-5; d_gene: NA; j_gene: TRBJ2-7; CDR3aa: CASSFTGLGLDEQYF; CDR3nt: TGTGCCAGCAGCTTCACAGGGTTAGGCCTGGACGAGCAGTACTTC